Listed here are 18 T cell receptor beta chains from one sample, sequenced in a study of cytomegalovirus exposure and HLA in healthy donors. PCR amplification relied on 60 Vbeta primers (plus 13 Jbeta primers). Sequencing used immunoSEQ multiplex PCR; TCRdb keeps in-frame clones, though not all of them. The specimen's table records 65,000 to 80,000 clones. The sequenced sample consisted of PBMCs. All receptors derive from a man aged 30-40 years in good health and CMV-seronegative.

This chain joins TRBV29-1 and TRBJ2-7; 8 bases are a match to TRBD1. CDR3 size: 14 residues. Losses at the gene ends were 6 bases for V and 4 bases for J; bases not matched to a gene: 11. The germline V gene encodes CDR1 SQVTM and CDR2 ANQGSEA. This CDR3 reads CSVALGQEAYEQYF. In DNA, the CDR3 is TGCAGCGTGGCCCTGGGACAGGAGGCTTACGAGCAGTACTTC.

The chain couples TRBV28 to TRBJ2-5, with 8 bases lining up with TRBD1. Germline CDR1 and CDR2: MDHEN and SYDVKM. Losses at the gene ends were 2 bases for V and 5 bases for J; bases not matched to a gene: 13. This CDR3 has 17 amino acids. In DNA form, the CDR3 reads TGTGCCAGCAGTTTAGGCCTCGGGACAGGTGAAATGGAGACCCAGTACTTC. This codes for CASSLGLGTGEMETQYF.

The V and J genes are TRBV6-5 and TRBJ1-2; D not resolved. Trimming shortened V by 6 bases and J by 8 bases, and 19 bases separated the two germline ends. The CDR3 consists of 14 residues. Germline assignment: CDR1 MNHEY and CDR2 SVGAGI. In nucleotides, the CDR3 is TGTGCCAGCAGGTCCCTCCCGGGAAGCAGGGGCTACACCTTC. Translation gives CASRSLPGSRGYTF.

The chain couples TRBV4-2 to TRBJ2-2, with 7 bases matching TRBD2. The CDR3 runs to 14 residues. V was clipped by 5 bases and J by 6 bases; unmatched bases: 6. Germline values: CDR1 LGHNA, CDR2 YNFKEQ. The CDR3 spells CASSYGRMAGELFF. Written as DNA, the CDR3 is TGTGCCAGCAGCTACGGGAGGATGGCCGGGGAGCTGTTTTTT.

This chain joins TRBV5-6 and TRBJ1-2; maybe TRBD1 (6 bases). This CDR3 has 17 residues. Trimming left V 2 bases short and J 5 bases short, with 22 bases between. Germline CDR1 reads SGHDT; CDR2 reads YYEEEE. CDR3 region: CASSFPTGQGIIYGYTF. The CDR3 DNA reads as TGTGCCAGCAGCTTTCCAACAGGGCAGGGGATTATATATGGCTACACCTTC.

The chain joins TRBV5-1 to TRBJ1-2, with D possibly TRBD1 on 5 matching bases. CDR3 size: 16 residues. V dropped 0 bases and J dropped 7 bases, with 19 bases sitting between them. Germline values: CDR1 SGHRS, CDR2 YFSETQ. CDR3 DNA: TGCGCCAGCAGCTTGGAAAGGTCAGGGCGGCAGGGTGGCTACACCTTC. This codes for CASSLERSGRQGGYTF. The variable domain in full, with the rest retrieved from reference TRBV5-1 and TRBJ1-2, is KAGVTQTPRYLIKTRGQQVTLSCSPISGHRSVSWYQQTPGQGLQFLFEYFSETQRNKGNFPGRFSGRQFSNSRSEMNVSTLELGDSALYLCASSLERSGRQGGYTFGSGTRLTVV.

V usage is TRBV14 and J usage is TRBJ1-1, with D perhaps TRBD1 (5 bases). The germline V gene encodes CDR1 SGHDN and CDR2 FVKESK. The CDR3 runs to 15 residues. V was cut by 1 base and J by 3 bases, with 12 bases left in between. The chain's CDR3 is CASSQAHRRYTEAFF. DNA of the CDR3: TGTGCCAGCAGCCAAGCTCACAGGAGATACACTGAAGCTTTCTTT.

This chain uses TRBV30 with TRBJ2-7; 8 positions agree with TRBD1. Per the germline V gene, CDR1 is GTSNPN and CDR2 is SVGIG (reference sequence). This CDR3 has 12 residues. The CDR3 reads CAAGTGGGEQYF. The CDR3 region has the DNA TGTGCTGCCGGGACAGGTGGGGGGGAGCAGTACTTC.

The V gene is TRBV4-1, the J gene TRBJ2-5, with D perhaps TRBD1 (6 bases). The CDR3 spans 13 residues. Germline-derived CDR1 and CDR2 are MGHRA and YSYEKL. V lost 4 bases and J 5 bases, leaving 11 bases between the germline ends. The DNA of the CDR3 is TGCGCCAGCAGCCCGCAGGGGTGGGAGACCCAGTACTTC. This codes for CASSPQGWETQYF.

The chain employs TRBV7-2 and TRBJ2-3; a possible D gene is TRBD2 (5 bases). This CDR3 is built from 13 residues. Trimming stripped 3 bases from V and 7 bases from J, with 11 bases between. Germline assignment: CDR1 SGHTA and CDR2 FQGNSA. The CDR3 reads CASSFGSGNTQYF. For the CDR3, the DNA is TGTGCCAGCAGCTTCGGATCGGGAAATACGCAGTATTTT.

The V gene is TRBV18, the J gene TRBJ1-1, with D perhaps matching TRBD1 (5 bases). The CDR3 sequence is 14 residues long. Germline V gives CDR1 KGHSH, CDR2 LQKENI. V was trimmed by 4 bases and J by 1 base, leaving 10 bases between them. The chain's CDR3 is CASSRNGQNTEAFF. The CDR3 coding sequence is TGTGCCAGCTCACGTAACGGACAGAACACTGAAGCTTTCTTT.

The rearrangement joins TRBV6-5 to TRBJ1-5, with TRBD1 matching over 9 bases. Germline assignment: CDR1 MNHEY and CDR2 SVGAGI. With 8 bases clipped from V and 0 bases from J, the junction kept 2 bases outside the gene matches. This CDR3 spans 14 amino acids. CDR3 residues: CASLQGASNQPQHF. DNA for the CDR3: TGTGCCAGCTTACAGGGGGCTAGCAATCAGCCCCAGCATTTT.

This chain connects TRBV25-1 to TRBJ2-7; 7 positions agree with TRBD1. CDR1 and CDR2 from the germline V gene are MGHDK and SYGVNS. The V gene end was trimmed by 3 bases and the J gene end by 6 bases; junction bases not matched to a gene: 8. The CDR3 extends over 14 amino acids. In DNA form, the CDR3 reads TGTGCCAGCAGTGATCCCGGACAGGCTGCCGAGCAGTACTTC. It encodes CASSDPGQAAEQYF.

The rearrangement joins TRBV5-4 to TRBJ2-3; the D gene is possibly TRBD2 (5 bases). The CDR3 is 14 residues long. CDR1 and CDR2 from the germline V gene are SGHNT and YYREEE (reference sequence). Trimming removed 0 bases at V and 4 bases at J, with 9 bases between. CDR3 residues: CASSLAWRPDTQYF. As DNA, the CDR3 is TGTGCCAGCAGCTTGGCCTGGAGGCCAGATACGCAGTATTTT.

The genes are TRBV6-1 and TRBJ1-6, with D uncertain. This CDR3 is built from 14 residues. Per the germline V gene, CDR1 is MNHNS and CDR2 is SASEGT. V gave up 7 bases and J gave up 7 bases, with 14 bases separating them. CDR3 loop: CASKIVAENSPLHF. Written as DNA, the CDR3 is TGTGCCAGCAAAATAGTGGCGGAAAATTCACCCCTCCACTTT.

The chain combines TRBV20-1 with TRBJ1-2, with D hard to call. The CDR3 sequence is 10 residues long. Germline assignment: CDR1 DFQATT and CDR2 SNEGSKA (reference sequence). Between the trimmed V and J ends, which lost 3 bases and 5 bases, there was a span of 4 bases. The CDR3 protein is CSASTYGYTF. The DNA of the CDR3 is TGCAGTGCTAGTACATATGGCTACACCTTC.

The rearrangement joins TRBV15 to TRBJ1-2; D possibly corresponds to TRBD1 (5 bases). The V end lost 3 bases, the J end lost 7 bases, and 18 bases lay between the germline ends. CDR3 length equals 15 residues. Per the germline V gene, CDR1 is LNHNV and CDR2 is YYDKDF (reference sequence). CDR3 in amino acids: CATSSQTSGGSGYTF. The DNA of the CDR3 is TGTGCCACCAGCAGTCAGACCTCCGGGGGTTCTGGCTACACCTTC.

The CDR3 is CASSEFGQGVNQPQHF. CDR3 bases: TGTGCCAGCAGCGAATTTGGACAGGGCGTTAATCAGCCCCAGCATTTT. This sequence joins TRBV6-1 and TRBJ1-5; 8 positions agree with TRBD1. The germline V gene has CDR1 MNHNS and CDR2 SASEGT. V gave up 6 bases and J gave up 4 bases; unmatched junction bases: 11. The CDR3 spans 16 residues.